The sequence of this T cell receptor beta chain was determined in a study of blood T cell repertoires in COVID-19. Looking at the study overall: Samples of COVID-19 (acute and convalescent) were obtained from the United States, Italy and Spain.

V shed 10 bases, J shed 7 bases, and the junction held 18 bases outside the gene matches. The CDR3 is 15 residues long. Germline-derived CDR1 and CDR2 are LNHDA and SQIVND (reference sequence). Authors' methods: It was from reference gene primer amplification that nucleated cell counts were estimated. Using immunoSEQ multiplex PCR, the repertoire was profiled, and TCRdb retains in-frame clones only, with some absent. V, J and clone size reflect that table, while D and trimming were determined from the DNA. The sample lists tens of thousands of clones, approximately 90% occurring once. Sequencing was performed on peripheral blood. J is TRBJ1-2 and V is TRBV19, with 7 bases fitting TRBD1. The source of this sequence is a human donor with active COVID-19. The donor label of this sample is uncertain. CDR3 protein: CATLDTARQGLGYTF. CDR3 DNA sequence: TGTGCCACCCTTGACACGGCCCGACAGGGCCTTGGCTACACCTTC.